These T cell receptor beta chains were read from a single sample in a study of PD-1 blockade in classical Hodgkin lymphoma. Some clones are missing from TCRdb's copy, which holds only in-frame ones; the method was immunoSEQ multiplex PCR. The sample records roughly 24,000 clones, over 70% being singletons. The input for sequencing was peripheral blood mononuclear cells (PBMCs), taken before the second cycle of nivolumab. The receptors were gathered from a human donor with classical Hodgkin lymphoma. The CDR3 runs from the conserved cysteine through the conserved F or W. D genes are given only for firm matches. The size field is filled for only some rows; it gives once, few, many or a size class.

clone_size	d_call	v_call	j_call	cdr3_nt	cdr3_aa
.	.	TRBV7-2	TRBJ1-3	TGTGCCAGCAGCTTAGGGGTTACTGGAAACACCATATATTTT	CASSLGVTGNTIYF
.	TRBD1	TRBV5-1	TRBJ2-2	TGCGCCAGCAGCTTGTCCGGGACAGGGAACACCGGGGAGCTGTTTTTT	CASSLSGTGNTGELFF
once	.	TRBV5-1	TRBJ2-2	TGCGCCAGCAGCTTGGGGGGGCTAGGCACCGGGGAGCTGTTTTTT	CASSLGGLGTGELFF
.	TRBD2	TRBV7-9	TRBJ2-2	TGTGCCAGCAGCACGATAGCGGGATCACAGAACACCGGGGAGCTGTTTTTT	CASSTIAGSQNTGELFF
few	.	TRBV19	TRBJ2-3	TGTGCCAGTATGGAGGGATTGGGGACAGATACGCAGTATTTT	CASMEGLGTDTQYF
.	.	TRBV28	TRBJ2-7	TGTGCCAGCAGGGACGGCGGGTTGTGGGAATCCTACGAGCAGTACTTC	CASRDGGLWESYEQYF
.	.	TRBV6-5	TRBJ1-6	TGTGCCAGCAGTTACTCGATGGGGACGGGGAATTCACCCCTCCACTTT	CASSYSMGTGNSPLHF
few	.	TRBV30	TRBJ1-1	TGTGCCTGGAGCGGAAAGCGCTGGGCTGAAGCTTTCTTT	CAWSGKRWAEAFF
.	TRBD2	TRBV15	TRBJ2-7	TGTGCCACCAGTAGAGGACTAGGGTACGAGCAGTACTTC	CATSRGLGYEQYF
few	.	TRBV19	TRBJ2-2	TGTGCCAGTAGTATGATCCCCAGAACCGGGGAGCTGTTTTTT	CASSMIPRTGELFF
.	.	TRBV6-5	TRBJ1-4	TGTGCCAGCAGTTACCAACTGGGTGAAAAACTGTTTTTT	CASSYQLGEKLFF
.	TRBD1	TRBV6-5	TRBJ1-5	TGTGCCAGCCTACAGGGGGCTGGGAGCAATCAGCCCCAGCATTTT	CASLQGAGSNQPQHF
few	.	TRBV4-1	TRBJ1-2	TGCGCCAGCAGCCAAGACGGGCAGGGCCACTATGGCTACACCTTC	CASSQDGQGHYGYTF
.	TRBD1	TRBV5-1	TRBJ2-3	TGCGCCAGCAGCTCAACAGGGGTCCGCACAGATACGCAGTATTTT	CASSSTGVRTDTQYF
.	TRBD1	TRBV18	TRBJ2-7	TGTGCCAGCTCACCCGGGACAGGGGTTGGGTACGAGCAGTACTTC	CASSPGTGVGYEQYF
medium-sized	.	TRBV27	TRBJ1-5	TGTGCCAGCAGTCCCCTAGGTCAGCCCCAGCATTTT	CASSPLGQPQHF
.	.	TRBV6-5	TRBJ1-5	TGTGCCAGCAGACGGGAGGGCACCGCGTCCCAGCATTTT	CASRREGTASQHF
few	.	TRBV7-2	TRBJ1-2	TGTGCCAGCAGCTCCTTCGGGAGGTATGGCTACACCTTC	CASSSFGRYGYTF
few	TRBD2	TRBV11-2	TRBJ2-7	TGTGCCAGCAGCTTAGGAGCGGGGAAGACCTACGAGCAGTACTTC	CASSLGAGKTYEQYF
.	.	TRBV5-1	TRBJ2-7	TGCGCCAGCAGCTTGGGGGGAGGCCAGGGGATCTACGAGCAGTACTTC	CASSLGGGQGIYEQYF
.	TRBD2	TRBV29-1	TRBJ2-7	TGCAGCGTCGGACGGTCTAGCGGGGGCTTTTACGAGCAGTACTTC	CSVGRSSGGFYEQYF
few	.	TRBV6-1	TRBJ2-5	TGTGCCAGCAACCGTTCAGGGAGAGAGACCCAGTACTTC	CASNRSGRETQYF